These 19 T cell receptor beta chains came from one sample sequenced in a study of cytomegalovirus exposure and HLA in healthy donors. The PCR employed 60 Vbeta primers together with 13 Jbeta primers. TCRdb's table, derived via immunoSEQ multiplex PCR, lists solely in-frame clones and lacks some. This sample carries some 100,000 clones, around 75% of them seen once, and the ten largest clones take approximately 4.3%. Source material: PBMCs. Receptors originate from a woman aged 18-30 years in good health and CMV-seropositive.

This clone has a single count. V gene TRBV6-4 combines with J gene TRBJ2-3, with D possibly TRBD2 on 6 matching bases. The germline V gene has CDR1 MRHNA and CDR2 SNTAGT. The germline V and J ends were trimmed by 5 bases and 2 bases, with 11 bases remaining between them. This CDR3 comprises 14 residues. The CDR3 coding sequence is TGTGCCAGCAGTTCAGCGGGTGACACAGATACGCAGTATTTT. Translated: CASSSAGDTDTQYF.

This sequence joins TRBV9 and TRBJ2-7; TRBD1 aligns across 9 bases. The CDR3 totals 14 residues. V shed 0 bases and J 6 bases; nucleotides not matched to a gene: 4. Germline V gene sequence: CDR1 SGDLS, CDR2 YYNGEE. CDR3 nucleotide sequence: TGTGCCAGCAGCGTAGTGGGGACAGGGAGCGAGCAGTACTTC. The encoded protein is CASSVVGTGSEQYF.

Only a few counts were recorded for this clone. DNA of the CDR3: TGTGCCAGCAGCTTCGGTCTGAGCACAGATACGCAGTATTTT. Its protein product is CASSFGLSTDTQYF. V and J are TRBV11-1 and TRBJ2-3, with D unresolved. V lost 3 bases to trimming and J lost 0 bases, with 7 bases between them. CDR3 length: 14 residues. CDR1 and CDR2 (germline): SGHAT, FQDESV (reference sequence). Supplemented by reference TRBV11-1 and TRBJ2-3, the full variable domain reads EAEVAQSPRYKITEKSQAVAFWCDPISGHATLYWYRQILGQGPELLVQFQDESVVDDSQLPKDRFSAERLKGVDSTLKIQPAELGDSAMYLCASSFGLSTDTQYFGPGTRLTVL.

The J gene is TRBJ1-2, the V gene TRBV7-9; 8 bases fit TRBD1. Germline lookup yields CDR1 SEHNR and CDR2 FQNEAQ (reference sequence). Germline trimming cut 4 bases from V and 6 bases from J; bases unmatched to any gene: 1. The CDR3 totals 12 residues. CDR3 nucleotides: TGTGCCAGCAGCTGGACAGGGCATGGCTACACCTTC. Translating it yields CASSWTGHGYTF.

The sample holds a few counts of this clone. The rearrangement links TRBV28 to TRBJ1-2, with TRBD1 matching over 7 bases. This CDR3 has 14 amino acids. V was clipped by 6 bases and J by 2 bases; unmatched bases: 6. Germline V CDR1 and CDR2: MDHEN, SYDVKM. The CDR3 is CASSAMTGNYGYTF. CDR3 in DNA: TGTGCCAGCAGCGCTATGACAGGGAACTATGGCTACACCTTC.

This chain joins TRBV19 and TRBJ2-6; D uncertain. CDR1 is LNHDA, CDR2 SQIVND, per germline (reference sequence). This CDR3 is built from 18 residues. V was shortened by 1 base and J by 1 base, with 14 bases between the two germline ends. The CDR3 sequence is CASSIGWARRSGANVLTF. CDR3 coding DNA: TGTGCCAGTAGTATAGGGTGGGCCCGTCGGTCTGGGGCCAACGTCCTGACTTTC.

This sequence joins TRBV4-3 and TRBJ1-1; the match to TRBD1 covers 7 bases. Per germline, CDR1 LGHNA and CDR2 YSLEER. CDR3 length equals 15 residues. V lost 0 bases and J lost 7; bases outside the gene matches: 8. Here the CDR3 DNA reads TGCGCCAGCAGCCAAGATTGGAGGGGGCTCGTTGAAGCTTTCTTT. Its translation is CASSQDWRGLVEAFF.

The DNA for the CDR3 is TGTGCCAGCAGCTTCGGACTAGCGGTATTAGAGCAGTTCTTC. This translates into CASSFGLAVLEQFF. The J gene is TRBJ2-1, the V gene TRBV5-4; 10 bases map to TRBD2. The length of the CDR3 is 14 residues. Per the germline V gene, CDR1 is SGHNT and CDR2 is YYREEE (reference sequence). Unmatched junction bases numbered 6, after V lost 2 bases and J lost 10 bases.

Only one count was recorded for this clone. The chain uses TRBV7-9 and TRBJ2-3; 14 bases align to TRBD2. The germline V gene has CDR1 SEHNR and CDR2 FQNEAQ (reference sequence). Losses at the gene ends were 6 bases for V and 4 bases for J; bases not matched to a gene: 3. This CDR3 comprises 15 residues. The CDR3 DNA is TGTGCCAGCAGAGAGGGACTAGCGGGAGCAGATACGCAGTATTTT. Translated: CASREGLAGADTQYF.

J is TRBJ2-2 and V is TRBV4-3, with 7 bases matching TRBD2. This CDR3 is 15 amino acids long. Trimming cost V 1 base and J 6 bases; bases outside gene matches: 5. Per the germline V gene, CDR1 is LGHNA and CDR2 is YSLEER. CDR3 sequence (DNA): TGCGCCAGCAGCCAAGTGGGGGGAGGGCCCGGGGAGCTGTTTTTT. Translation gives CASSQVGGGPGELFF.

The chain couples TRBV27 to TRBJ2-1; 12 bases are a match to TRBD2. Looked up from germline, CDR1 is MNHEY and CDR2 is SMNVEV (reference sequence). The V gene end was trimmed by 4 bases and the J gene end by 3 bases; junction bases not matched to a gene: 7. The CDR3 extends over 17 amino acids. CDR3 nucleotides: TGTGCCAGCAGTTCTTCCGGACTAGCGGGAATCTACAATGAGCAGTTCTTC. Translating gives CASSSSGLAGIYNEQFF.

The genes are TRBV15 and TRBJ1-5, with D hard to call. The germline gives CDR1 LNHNV, CDR2 YYDKDF (reference sequence). This CDR3 comprises 13 residues. The V end was cut by 0 bases, the J end by 3 bases, with 3 bases between. Here the CDR3 DNA reads TGTGCCACCAGCAGAGATCTCAATCAGCCCCAGCATTTT. Translation gives CATSRDLNQPQHF.

This clone was observed a few times. The chain couples TRBV28 to TRBJ2-5; 7 nucleotides line up with TRBD1. J was trimmed by 5 bases and V by 2 bases; bases with no gene match: 8. In germline, CDR1 is MDHEN, CDR2 SYDVKM. This CDR3 spans 15 amino acids. CDR3 amino acids: CASSLPTGWKETQYF. As DNA, the CDR3 is TGTGCCAGCAGTTTACCGACAGGGTGGAAGGAGACCCAGTACTTC.

The chain joins TRBV9 to TRBJ1-1, with TRBD1 identical over 8 bases. The CDR3 totals 16 residues. Germline V CDR1 and CDR2: SGDLS, YYNGEE. J lost 3 bases, V lost 0 bases, and 7 bases had no gene match. The CDR3 loop reads CASSVGAQGVDTEAFF. CDR3 DNA sequence: TGTGCCAGCAGCGTAGGGGCACAGGGGGTGGACACTGAAGCTTTCTTT. Filled out from reference TRBV9 and TRBJ1-1, the complete variable domain reads DSGVTQTPKHLITATGQRVTLRCSPRSGDLSVYWYQQSLDQGLQFLIQYYNGEERAKGNILERFSAQQFPDLHSELNLSSLELGDSALYFCASSVGAQGVDTEAFFGQGTRLTVV.

The chain carries TRBV28 and TRBJ2-5, with D possibly TRBD2 on 6 matching bases. The CDR3 has 13 residues. Germline CDR1 is MDHEN and CDR2 is SYDVKM. The V end lost 7 bases, the J end lost 5 bases, and 14 bases lay between the germline ends. CDR3 nucleotides: TGTGCCAGCACCGGAGGGGTGGGTGAGACCCAGTACTTC. It encodes CASTGGVGETQYF.

The gene calls are TRBV18 and TRBJ2-7; 9 bases align to TRBD1. CDR1 and CDR2 from the germline V gene are KGHSH and LQKENI. With V trimmed by 3 bases and J by 2 bases, 5 bases remained unmatched. The CDR3 consists of 15 residues. The CDR3 loop reads CASSPGQGKPYEQYF. As DNA, the CDR3 is TGTGCCAGCTCACCCGGACAGGGGAAACCCTACGAGCAGTACTTC.

The V and J genes are TRBV6-1 and TRBJ2-7; a weak D match, TRBD1 (5 bases). This CDR3 spans 14 amino acids. Per the germline V gene, CDR1 is MNHNS and CDR2 is SASEGT. Trimming took 6 bases from V and 0 from J, leaving 12 bases between them. This CDR3 reads CASSLTVSSYEQYF. CDR3 coding DNA: TGTGCCAGCAGCTTGACAGTGAGCTCCTACGAGCAGTACTTC.

The CDR3 nucleotides read TGTGCCAGCCCCCGGGACAGGGGGGAGTATTTT. Its protein is CASPRDRGEYF. The chain couples TRBV6-5 to TRBJ2-3, with TRBD1 matching 11 bases. The CDR3 sequence is 11 residues long. Germline assignment: CDR1 MNHEY and CDR2 SVGAGI. J was trimmed by 13 bases and V by 8 bases; bases with no gene match: 5.

The rearrangement uses TRBV9 and TRBJ2-5; TRBD2 agrees at 8 bases. Looked up from germline, CDR1 is SGDLS and CDR2 is YYNGEE. V lost 2 bases, J lost 5 bases, and 5 bases stayed unmatched. This CDR3 spans 14 amino acids. The CDR3 loop reads CASSVNSGMETQYF. The CDR3 DNA follows: TGTGCCAGCAGCGTTAATAGCGGGATGGAGACCCAGTACTTC.